This T cell receptor (beta chain) was recorded in a study of blood T cells in healthy people across ages. With V trimmed by 1 base and J by 7 bases, 10 bases remained unmatched. The CDR3 is 16 amino acids. Germline lookup yields CDR1 SGHTA and CDR2 FQGNSA. Worth noting for this clonotype: Its antigen remains unknown.

Regarding the study as a whole: In these data, TCR beta diversity tracked strongly with naive T cell percentage.

Using a J-beta primer mix together with a sample-barcoded 5' primer, a second PCR was run for about 6 to 11 cycles. TCRdb ran MiXCR on the 5' RACE reads and lists one entry per CDR3 protein. The sample has 780,000 or so distinct CDR3 sequences, roughly 50% seen once. Specimen: blood. The genes are TRBV7-2 and TRBJ2-1; TRBD2 agrees at 7 bases. The source is a man aged 40-49 years in good health. CDR3 in DNA: TGTGCCAGCAGCTTAGGGCCAGCGGGGCGACTGAATGAGCAGTTCTTC. Its protein is CASSLGPAGRLNEQFF. The complete variable domain, with remaining parts taken from reference TRBV7-2 and TRBJ2-1, reads GAGVSQSPSNKVTEKGKDVELRCDPISGHTALYWYRQSLGQGLEFLIYFQGNSAPDKSGLPSDRFSAERTGGSVSTLTIQRTQQEDSAVYLCASSLGPAGRLNEQFFGPGTRLTVL.